Below, 2 T cell receptor beta chains from the same sample are listed, as sequenced in a study of blood T cell repertoires in COVID-19. Clones were sequenced by immunoSEQ multiplex PCR, and TCRdb holds only the in-frame ones, with some missing. Here the sample spans 150,000 or so clones, roughly 78% being singletons. Sequencing was done on a sample of peripheral blood. These receptors came from a human donor with acute or convalescent COVID-19. The donor label of this sample is uncertain.

The chain recombines TRBV7-9 with TRBJ1-2; 9 nucleotides align to TRBD1. Losses at the gene ends were 3 bases for V and 5 bases for J; bases not matched to a gene: 4. CDR3 size: 14 residues. CDR1 is SEHNR and CDR2 is FQNEAQ in the germline V gene (reference sequence). DNA for the CDR3: TGTGCCAGCAGCTTGGACAGGGGAGAATATGGCTACACCTTC. It is translated as CASSLDRGEYGYTF.

As DNA, the CDR3 is TGTGCCAGCAGCCAAGACGGAGGGAGCTCCTATAATTCACCCCTCCACTTT. It translates to CASSQDGGSSYNSPLHF. V usage is TRBV3-1 (or the pseudogene TRBV3-2) and J usage is TRBJ1-6; D gene uncertain. CDR3 length: 17 residues. Per germline, CDR1 LGHDT and CDR2 YNNKEL (reference sequence). V lost 0 bases, J lost 0 bases, and 9 bases lay in between.